A selection of T cell receptor beta chains follows, all from one sample in a study of T-cell reconstitution after alpha-beta-depleted transplantation in children. TCRdb reanalysed the PCR reads using MiXCR and keeps one entry per CDR3 protein. Among about 600,000 distinct CDR3 sequences listed, roughly 13% were seen once. The sample here was PBMCs, mostly from graft donor cells, taken 360 days after TCRalphabeta/CD19-depleted stem cell transplant. These receptors were taken from a male patient younger than 18 who had a stem cell transplant for acute myeloid leukemia, so the T cells may come from the graft donor. Each CDR3 is given with its conserved first and last residue. Each record gives: J gene, clone size, V gene, D gene, CDR3 DNA, CDR3 protein. D genes are given only for firm matches. Expanded clones are given a class, and other clones once, few, many or no size at all.

J gene: TRBJ2-1; clone size: few; V gene: TRBV5-1; D gene: TRBD2; CDR3 DNA: TGCGCCAGCAGCGAGGAGACTAGCGGGAGCTCCTACAATGAGCAGTTCTTC; CDR3 protein: CASSEETSGSSYNEQFF
J gene: TRBJ2-7; clone size: few; V gene: TRBV24-1; D gene: -; CDR3 DNA: TGTGCCACCAGTGCTCCCCTTTCCTACGAGCAGTACTTC; CDR3 protein: CATSAPLSYEQYF
J gene: TRBJ2-3; clone size: many; V gene: TRBV27; D gene: -; CDR3 DNA: TGTGCAACGGGCAGACTCACAGATACGCAGTATTTT; CDR3 protein: CATGRLTDTQYF
J gene: TRBJ2-7; clone size: few; V gene: TRBV29-1; D gene: -; CDR3 DNA: TGCAGCGCCTCCCGGCAGGGGACCTACGAGCAGTACTTC; CDR3 protein: CSASRQGTYEQYF
J gene: TRBJ2-1; clone size: -; V gene: TRBV5-5; D gene: -; CDR3 DNA: TGTGCCAGCAGCTTGGCCGAAGCGGCCCGCTACAATGAGCAGTTCTTC; CDR3 protein: CASSLAEAARYNEQFF
J gene: TRBJ2-5; clone size: -; V gene: TRBV20-1; D gene: -; CDR3 DNA: TGCAGTGCTAGTATGGAACAAGAGACCCAGTACTTC; CDR3 protein: CSASMEQETQYF
J gene: TRBJ2-6; clone size: -; V gene: TRBV29-1; D gene: -; CDR3 DNA: TGCAGCGTCCCGACAGCCTCTGGGGCCAACGTCCTGACTTTC; CDR3 protein: CSVPTASGANVLTF
J gene: TRBJ1-1; clone size: few; V gene: TRBV7-9; D gene: TRBD1; CDR3 DNA: TGTGCCAGCAGCTCGACAGGGGGAAACACTGAAGCTTTCTTT; CDR3 protein: CASSSTGGNTEAFF
J gene: TRBJ1-5; clone size: -; V gene: TRBV3-1; D gene: -; CDR3 DNA: TGTGCCAGCAGCACGACACGGTATAGCAATCAGCCCCAGCATTTT; CDR3 protein: CASSTTRYSNQPQHF
J gene: TRBJ2-7; clone size: -; V gene: TRBV5-1; D gene: TRBD2; CDR3 DNA: TGCGCCAGCAATCCAAACGCGGGAGGGCCGGGCGAGCAGTACTTC; CDR3 protein: CASNPNAGGPGEQYF
J gene: TRBJ2-2; clone size: few; V gene: TRBV10-3; D gene: TRBD2; CDR3 DNA: TGTGCCACGCAGCGACTAGCGTCGAAAACCGGGGAGCTGTTTTTT; CDR3 protein: CATQRLASKTGELFF
J gene: TRBJ2-3; clone size: many; V gene: TRBV7-9; D gene: -; CDR3 DNA: TGTGCCAGCAGCTTAGAAGGGTGGAAGGCGCAGTATTTT; CDR3 protein: CASSLEGWKAQYF
J gene: TRBJ2-7; clone size: -; V gene: TRBV28; D gene: TRBD2; CDR3 DNA: TGTGCCAGCGCGGGAGGGCCGTGGGAGCAGTACTTC; CDR3 protein: CASAGGPWEQYF
J gene: TRBJ2-7; clone size: -; V gene: TRBV21-1; D gene: -; CDR3 DNA: TGTGCCAGCAGCAATGGACTAGCGGGAGGCGAGCAGTACTTC; CDR3 protein: CASSNGLAGGEQYF
J gene: TRBJ2-7; clone size: -; V gene: TRBV7-9; D gene: -; CDR3 DNA: TGTGCCAGCAGCTTCGGGAGTAGACGGGACGAGCAGTACTTC; CDR3 protein: CASSFGSRRDEQYF
J gene: TRBJ2-1; clone size: -; V gene: TRBV5-1; D gene: TRBD2; CDR3 DNA: TGCGCCAGCAGCTCATTGACTAGCGGGAGGACGAATGAGCAGTTCTTC; CDR3 protein: CASSSLTSGRTNEQFF
J gene: TRBJ2-1; clone size: -; V gene: TRBV20-1; D gene: TRBD1; CDR3 DNA: TGCAGTGCTAGAGATCCACTCGGACAGGGGGCCAATGAGCAGTTCTTC; CDR3 protein: CSARDPLGQGANEQFF
J gene: TRBJ2-7; clone size: many; V gene: TRBV28; D gene: TRBD1; CDR3 DNA: TGTGCCAGCAGTTTAGTCGGGACAGACTACGAGCAGTACTTC; CDR3 protein: CASSLVGTDYEQYF
J gene: TRBJ2-5; clone size: -; V gene: TRBV9; D gene: TRBD2; CDR3 DNA: TGTGCCAGCAGCGTAGAGGCACTAGCGGAGTACCAAGAGACCCAGTACTTC; CDR3 protein: CASSVEALAEYQETQYF
J gene: TRBJ2-2; clone size: -; V gene: TRBV5-6; D gene: TRBD1; CDR3 DNA: TGTGCCAGCAGCCCAGGGTATCAGGGGGCGAACACCGGGGAGCTGTTTTTT; CDR3 protein: CASSPGYQGANTGELFF
J gene: TRBJ2-1; clone size: -; V gene: TRBV7-9; D gene: TRBD2; CDR3 DNA: TGTGCCAGCAATCGGGAGGGCAGAACGGGAGTAAAGCAGTTCTTC; CDR3 protein: CASNREGRTGVKQFF
J gene: TRBJ2-7; clone size: medium-sized; V gene: TRBV10-3; D gene: TRBD1; CDR3 DNA: TGTGCCATCTACTCGGACAGGGGACACGAGCAGTACTTC; CDR3 protein: CAIYSDRGHEQYF
J gene: TRBJ2-1; clone size: few; V gene: TRBV4-3; D gene: -; CDR3 DNA: TGCGCCAGCAGCCTGACCGGGTCTAACAGGAATGAGCAGTTCTTC; CDR3 protein: CASSLTGSNRNEQFF
J gene: TRBJ2-3; clone size: few; V gene: TRBV6-2/TRBV6-3; D gene: TRBD1; CDR3 DNA: TGTGCCAGCAGTTACTCGGGACAGGGGGCGTCTGGTACGCAGTATTTT; CDR3 protein: CASSYSGQGASGTQYF
J gene: TRBJ2-5; clone size: few; V gene: TRBV29-1; D gene: TRBD2; CDR3 DNA: TGCAGCGTCCGAGGGGCTAGCGGGAGGCCCAAGACCCAGTACTTC; CDR3 protein: CSVRGASGRPKTQYF
J gene: TRBJ2-7; clone size: many; V gene: TRBV7-8; D gene: -; CDR3 DNA: TGTGCCAGCAGCCCTCTAACGGCCTACGAGCAGTACTTC; CDR3 protein: CASSPLTAYEQYF
J gene: TRBJ2-5; clone size: many; V gene: TRBV27; D gene: -; CDR3 DNA: TGTGCCAGCAGTCATCGGACTTCTGCAGGGACCCAGTACTTC; CDR3 protein: CASSHRTSAGTQYF
J gene: TRBJ2-1; clone size: few; V gene: TRBV20-1; D gene: -; CDR3 DNA: TGCAGTGCTAAGCAGGAAAATGAGCAGTTCTTC; CDR3 protein: CSAKQENEQFF
J gene: TRBJ2-5; clone size: -; V gene: TRBV12-3/TRBV12-4; D gene: TRBD2; CDR3 DNA: TGTGCCAGCAGTTTAGGGACTAGCGGGCCAGAGACCCAGTACTTC; CDR3 protein: CASSLGTSGPETQYF
J gene: TRBJ2-1; clone size: many; V gene: TRBV29-1; D gene: -; CDR3 DNA: TGCAGCGTAGCCTCTTACAGGGGGGAGGGCAATGAGCAGTTCTTC; CDR3 protein: CSVASYRGEGNEQFF
J gene: TRBJ2-7; clone size: few; V gene: TRBV29-1; D gene: -; CDR3 DNA: TGCAGCGCCTCCACCCTATCCTACGAGCAGTACTTC; CDR3 protein: CSASTLSYEQYF
J gene: TRBJ2-3; clone size: -; V gene: TRBV18; D gene: TRBD2; CDR3 DNA: TGTGCCAGCTCACCACCCCTAGCGGGGATCTACGACGATACGCAGTATTTT; CDR3 protein: CASSPPLAGIYDDTQYF
J gene: TRBJ2-7; clone size: -; V gene: TRBV27; D gene: -; CDR3 DNA: TGTGCCAGCAGTTTATGGGGGGCCCTTTCCTACGAGCAGTACTTC; CDR3 protein: CASSLWGALSYEQYF
J gene: TRBJ2-7; clone size: -; V gene: TRBV12-3/TRBV12-4; D gene: -; CDR3 DNA: TGTCCCAGCAGGAGAGGGGCGTTCGACGAGCAGTACTTC; CDR3 protein: CPSRRGAFDEQYF
J gene: TRBJ2-1; clone size: -; V gene: TRBV7-9; D gene: -; CDR3 DNA: TGTGCCAGCACCTTTAGCGGTACCTCCTACAATGAGCAGTTCTTC; CDR3 protein: CASTFSGTSYNEQFF
J gene: TRBJ2-1; clone size: -; V gene: TRBV20-1; D gene: -; CDR3 DNA: TGCAGTGCTGGTCTAAGTGAGCAGTTCTTC; CDR3 protein: CSAGLSEQFF
J gene: TRBJ2-7; clone size: many; V gene: TRBV6-2/TRBV6-3; D gene: -; CDR3 DNA: TGTGCCAGCAGTAAGCCAGGGACCTTATATTACGAGCAGTACTTC; CDR3 protein: CASSKPGTLYYEQYF
J gene: TRBJ2-1; clone size: few; V gene: TRBV6-2/TRBV6-3; D gene: TRBD2; CDR3 DNA: TGTGCCAGCAGGGTCTTAGCGGGAGTTGCGCAGTTCTTC; CDR3 protein: CASRVLAGVAQFF
J gene: TRBJ2-5; clone size: many; V gene: TRBV29-1; D gene: -; CDR3 DNA: TGCAGCGTTGAATCGCTTGTAGCGCCCCTGGGGGAGACCCAGTACTTC; CDR3 protein: CSVESLVAPLGETQYF
J gene: TRBJ2-2; clone size: few; V gene: TRBV15; D gene: -; CDR3 DNA: TGTGCCACCAGCAGAGCCGTGGGACCGAACACCGGGGAGCTGTTTTTT; CDR3 protein: CATSRAVGPNTGELFF
J gene: TRBJ2-1; clone size: few; V gene: TRBV5-1; D gene: -; CDR3 DNA: TGCGCCAGCAGCTTGGACGTCAACAATGAGCAGTTCTTC; CDR3 protein: CASSLDVNNEQFF
J gene: TRBJ2-1; clone size: -; V gene: TRBV5-1; D gene: -; CDR3 DNA: TGCGCCAGCGCTTCATTACAGGGCCCGTACAATGAGCAGTTCTTC; CDR3 protein: CASASLQGPYNEQFF
J gene: TRBJ2-3; clone size: few; V gene: TRBV5-6; D gene: TRBD2; CDR3 DNA: TGTGCCAGCAGCTTAACTAGCGCCCTGGGCACAGATACGCAGTATTTT; CDR3 protein: CASSLTSALGTDTQYF
J gene: TRBJ2-1; clone size: many; V gene: TRBV7-9; D gene: -; CDR3 DNA: TGTGCCAGCAGCCGCAGGACCGGGTCGATATACAATGAGCAGTTCTTC; CDR3 protein: CASSRRTGSIYNEQFF
J gene: TRBJ2-2; clone size: few; V gene: TRBV28; D gene: -; CDR3 DNA: TGTGCCAGCAGCTTCGATTGGAACACCGGGGAGCTGTTTTTT; CDR3 protein: CASSFDWNTGELFF
J gene: TRBJ2-7; clone size: few; V gene: TRBV7-6; D gene: -; CDR3 DNA: TGTGCCGTCGGGAACCTACTCTACGAGCAGTACTTC; CDR3 protein: CAVGNLLYEQYF
J gene: TRBJ1-3; clone size: many; V gene: TRBV20-1; D gene: -; CDR3 DNA: TGCAGTGCTTTCTTGACTCAAGCTCTGTGGAACACCATATATTTT; CDR3 protein: CSAFLTQALWNTIYF
J gene: TRBJ2-1; clone size: many; V gene: TRBV12-3/TRBV12-4; D gene: TRBD2; CDR3 DNA: TGTGCCAGCAGTTTAGAAGCGGGATCGTTGGACAATGAGCAGTTCTTC; CDR3 protein: CASSLEAGSLDNEQFF
J gene: TRBJ2-1; clone size: once; V gene: TRBV7-8; D gene: TRBD2; CDR3 DNA: TGTGCCAGCAGCTTTGAGACTAGCGGGAAGTCCTACAATGAGCAGTTCTTC; CDR3 protein: CASSFETSGKSYNEQFF
J gene: TRBJ1-6; clone size: few; V gene: TRBV3-1; D gene: TRBD1; CDR3 DNA: TGTGCCAGCAGCCAAGTGTGGGGACAGAATTCACCCCTCCACTTT; CDR3 protein: CASSQVWGQNSPLHF
J gene: TRBJ2-7; clone size: few; V gene: TRBV29-1; D gene: -; CDR3 DNA: TGCAGCGTTGGAGAAGACTACGAGCAGTACTTC; CDR3 protein: CSVGEDYEQYF
J gene: TRBJ2-3; clone size: -; V gene: TRBV11-2; D gene: -; CDR3 DNA: TGTGCCAGCAGCCACCTCGGCCCAGATACGCAGTATTTT; CDR3 protein: CASSHLGPDTQYF
J gene: TRBJ2-3; clone size: few; V gene: TRBV29-1; D gene: -; CDR3 DNA: TGCAGCGTTTTTTCAGATACAGATACGCAGTATTTT; CDR3 protein: CSVFSDTDTQYF